Each of the 27 T cell receptor beta chains below was sequenced from the same sample in a study of cytomegalovirus exposure and HLA in healthy donors. Researchers ran the PCR with 60 Vbeta and 13 Jbeta primers. Data came from immunoSEQ multiplex PCR; TCRdb stores just in-frame clones and leaves some out. Of 55,000 to 80,000 clones in the sample, roughly 70% were seen once. The sequenced sample consisted of PBMCs. These TCRs come from a man between 45 and 60 years old in good health and CMV-seropositive.

This clone was counted between two and nine times. This rearrangement joins TRBV6-1 to TRBJ1-2; TRBD1 matches at 10 bases. Germline trimming cut 11 bases from V and 6 bases from J; bases unmatched to any gene: 9. CDR3 length: 13 residues. Germline loops: CDR1 MNHNS, CDR2 SASEGT. In DNA form, the CDR3 reads TGTGCCTCCACTCGGGGACAGGGGAATGGCTACACCTTC. It yields the protein CASTRGQGNGYTF.

This clone showed up just once. The chain employs TRBV30 and TRBJ1-2; maybe TRBD1 (6 bases). Trimming took 2 bases from V and 4 from J, leaving 20 bases between them. The CDR3 contains 16 residues. Germline V gene sequence: CDR1 GTSNPN, CDR2 SVGIG (reference sequence). Here the CDR3 DNA reads TGTGCCTGGAGTCTACTCTCACAGGGTCCTGGCTATGGCTACACCTTC. Translation gives CAWSLLSQGPGYGYTF. The whole variable domain, remainder taken from reference TRBV30 and TRBJ1-2, is SQTIHQWPATLVQPVGSPLSLECTVEGTSNPNLYWYRQAAGRGLQLLFYSVGIGQISSEVPQNLSASRPQDRQFILSSKKLLLSDSGFYLCAWSLLSQGPGYGYTFGSGTRLTVV.

The rearrangement joins TRBV2 to TRBJ1-3, with a tentative D call TRBD1 (5 bases). The CDR3 has 14 amino acids. Trimming removed 7 bases at V and 1 base at J, with 11 bases between. CDR1 and CDR2 from the germline V gene are SNHLY and FYNNEI. CDR3 DNA sequence: TGTGCCAGCACCCCGGGACTTTCTGGAAACACCATATATTTT. This encodes CASTPGLSGNTIYF. The complete variable domain, with remaining parts taken from reference TRBV2 and TRBJ1-3, reads EPEVTQTPSHQVTQMGQEVILRCVPISNHLYFYWYRQILGQKVEFLVSFYNNEISEKSEIFDDQFSVERPDGSNFTLKIRSTKLEDSAMYFCASTPGLSGNTIYFGEGSWLTVV.

The chain joins TRBV19 to TRBJ1-4; TRBD1 agrees at 9 bases. V lost 6 bases to trimming and J lost 10 bases; unmatched junction nucleotides: 12. Germline CDR1 is LNHDA and CDR2 is SQIVND (reference sequence). This CDR3 has 15 residues. Here the CDR3 reads CASRKDRGGFGKLFF. The CDR3 DNA reads as TGTGCCAGTAGGAAGGACAGGGGAGGGTTTGGAAAACTGTTTTTT.

This clone was seen more than once but under ten times. This sequence joins TRBV29-1 and TRBJ2-7; D remains ambiguous. Trimming stripped 3 bases from V and 2 bases from J, with 11 bases between. The CDR3 has 13 amino acids. Per the germline V gene, CDR1 is SQVTM and CDR2 is ANQGSEA. The DNA of the CDR3 is TGCAGCGTTGAGACCGACACGACCTACGAGCAGTACTTC. This sequence encodes CSVETDTTYEQYF.

CDR3 residues: CASSRSVEPNSPLHF. In nucleotides, the CDR3 is TGCGCCAGCAGCCGGAGTGTCGAACCGAATTCACCCCTCCACTTT. The V and J genes are TRBV4-3 and TRBJ1-6; no clear D gene. The CDR3 loop spans 15 amino acids. V dropped 4 bases and J dropped 7 bases, with 14 bases sitting between them. Germline V lookup: CDR1 LGHNA, CDR2 YSLEER.

This rearrangement joins TRBV2 to TRBJ1-1, with 9 positions matching TRBD1. After removal of 6 bases from V and 2 bases from J, the junction contained 10 bases not matched to a gene. The CDR3 is 16 residues long. Germline V lookup: CDR1 SNHLY, CDR2 FYNNEI. CDR3 sequence reads: CASRQRGQGDNTEAFF. The CDR3 nucleotides are TGTGCCAGCAGACAGAGGGGACAGGGTGATAACACTGAAGCTTTCTTT.

The chain employs TRBV30 and TRBJ1-5; no clear D gene. From germline, CDR1 is GTSNPN and CDR2 SVGIG (reference sequence). This CDR3 spans 11 amino acids. The V and J ends lost 0 bases and 9 bases respectively, with 6 bases between them. The CDR3 DNA follows: TGTGCCTGGAGTGTAGGGAGGCCCCAGCATTTT. This gives the protein CAWSVGRPQHF.

The chain links TRBV5-1 to TRBJ1-3, with unresolved D. Trimming took off 5 bases at V and 0 bases at J, with 6 bases between the two ends. CDR3 size: 13 residues. Germline V CDR1 and CDR2: SGHRS, YFSETQ. CDR3 region: CASRAFSGNTIYF. Here the CDR3 DNA reads TGCGCCAGCAGAGCTTTCTCTGGAAACACCATATATTTT. The full variable domain, completed using reference TRBV5-1 and TRBJ1-3, is KAGVTQTPRYLIKTRGQQVTLSCSPISGHRSVSWYQQTPGQGLQFLFEYFSETQRNKGNFPGRFSGRQFSNSRSEMNVSTLELGDSALYLCASRAFSGNTIYFGEGSWLTVV.

V is TRBV4-3 and J is TRBJ2-1; tentatively, D is TRBD2 (6 bases). There are 17 residues in the CDR3. Germline CDR1 is LGHNA and CDR2 is YSLEER. The ends were cut back, 1 base at V and 3 bases at J, with 16 bases in the middle. The CDR3 sequence is CASSQGETAGLYNEQFF. Here the CDR3 DNA reads TGCGCCAGCAGCCAAGGCGAGACAGCGGGTCTCTACAATGAGCAGTTCTTC.

The rearrangement uses TRBV15 and TRBJ2-6; D uncertain. Trimming removed 1 base from V and 0 bases from J, with 4 bases in between. Germline lookup yields CDR1 LNHNV and CDR2 YYDKDF (reference sequence). The CDR3 has 15 amino acids. In DNA, the CDR3 is TGTGCCACCAGCAGAGTTCACTCTGGGGCCAACGTCCTGACTTTC. As protein: CATSRVHSGANVLTF.

The chain is built from TRBV19 and TRBJ1-5; D not resolved. V was pared by 5 bases and J by 2 bases, with 13 bases between. The CDR3 loop spans 15 amino acids. Germline V gene data show CDR1 as LNHDA and CDR2 as SQIVND (reference sequence). The DNA of the CDR3 is TGTGCCAGTAGTCCCCGGGAGCGACGCAATCAGCCCCAGCATTTT. Encoded protein: CASSPRERRNQPQHF.

This chain links TRBV19 with TRBJ1-1; 9 bases map to TRBD1. The V gene's germline CDR1 is LNHDA and CDR2 SQIVND (reference sequence). Trimming cost V 7 bases and J 1 base; bases outside gene matches: 10. The CDR3 extends over 16 amino acids. Written as DNA, the CDR3 is TGTGCCAGTAAAAATAACAGGGGGCGCGGGAACACTGAAGCTTTCTTT. Protein: CASKNNRGRGNTEAFF. The full variable domain, rest sourced from reference TRBV19 and TRBJ1-1, is DGGITQSPKYLFRKEGQNVTLSCEQNLNHDAMYWYRQDPGQGLRLIYYSQIVNDFQKGDIAEGYSVSREKKESFPLTVTSAQKNPTAFYLCASKNNRGRGNTEAFFGQGTRLTVV.

The DNA of the CDR3 is TGTGCCACCAGCAGAGAACCCCGCGGGGCAGGGGGAGGCACTGAAGCTTTCTTT. Its protein is CATSREPRGAGGGTEAFF. This sequence joins TRBV15 and TRBJ1-1, with 7 bases fitting TRBD1. Trimming at V came to 0 bases and at J to 4 bases, leaving 14 bases not matched to a gene. The CDR3 contains 18 residues. CDR1 and CDR2 (germline): LNHNV, YYDKDF (reference sequence).

The chain employs TRBV27 and TRBJ1-5; 8 bases align to TRBD1. The CDR3 runs 16 residues. CDR1 and CDR2 from the germline V gene are MNHEY and SMNVEV (reference sequence). With V trimmed by 5 bases and J by 2 bases, 8 bases remained unmatched. The CDR3 here is CASSRTGRVGNQPQHF. DNA for the CDR3: TGTGCCAGCAGTCGGACAGGGAGGGTGGGCAATCAGCCCCAGCATTTT.

The chain carries TRBV11-2 and TRBJ2-7; tentative D call: TRBD2 (6 bases). This CDR3 has 13 residues. Germline CDR1 is SGHAT and CDR2 is FQNNGV. The V end was cut by 1 base, the J end by 3 bases, with 7 bases between. The CDR3 region is CASSLGDFYEQYF. The CDR3 DNA reads TGTGCCAGCAGCTTAGGGGACTTCTACGAGCAGTACTTC.

The chain combines TRBV5-4 with TRBJ1-1; no definite D call. There are 15 residues in the CDR3. Deletions cut 4 bases from V and 0 bases from J, with 13 bases between. The germline V gene has CDR1 SGHNT and CDR2 YYREEE (reference sequence). CDR3 in amino acids: CASSRWANLNTEAFF. CDR3 in DNA: TGTGCCAGCAGCCGCTGGGCCAATCTGAACACTGAAGCTTTCTTT.

The rearrangement uses TRBV10-2 and TRBJ2-7, with D perhaps TRBD2 (5 bases). Trimming stripped 8 bases from V and 5 bases from J, with 19 bases between. Germline V CDR1 and CDR2: WSHSY, SAAADI. The CDR3 is made up of 14 amino acids. CDR3 in DNA: TGCGCCAGCGCAGTGAGCGGCAGTAGCCACGAGCAGTACTTC. This gives the protein CASAVSGSSHEQYF.

A few counts support this clone. The chain couples TRBV28 to TRBJ2-3; 8 bases align to TRBD1. Germline CDR1 is MDHEN and CDR2 is SYDVKM. Trimming cost V 3 bases and J 2 bases; bases outside gene matches: 7. The CDR3 has 16 amino acids. The CDR3 loop reads CASSLAGTGLTDTQYF. CDR3 DNA sequence: TGTGCCAGCAGTTTGGCCGGGACAGGACTCACAGATACGCAGTATTTT.

This clone was observed a single time. This sequence joins TRBV11-2 and TRBJ1-1, with TRBD1 identical over 8 bases. Trimming took 3 bases from V and 5 from J; bases not matched to a gene: 5. CDR3 size: 14 residues. Germline loops: CDR1 SGHAT, CDR2 FQNNGV. DNA for the CDR3: TGTGCCAGCAGCTTGTATACAGGGGGAACTGAAGCTTTCTTT. The encoded protein is CASSLYTGGTEAFF. Full variable domain (remainder filled in from reference TRBV11-2 and TRBJ1-1): EAGVAQSPRYKIIEKRQSVAFWCNPISGHATLYWYQQILGQGPKLLIQFQNNGVVDDSQLPKDRFSAERLKGVDSTLKIQPAKLEDSAVYLCASSLYTGGTEAFFGQGTRLTVV.

This chain links TRBV5-1 with TRBJ1-2, with TRBD1 as a possible D gene (6 bases). Per the germline V gene, CDR1 is SGHRS and CDR2 is YFSETQ. There are 14 residues in the CDR3. V was trimmed by 5 bases and J by 9 bases, leaving 20 bases between them. CDR3 in amino acids: CASRPDRTRESYTF. CDR3 in DNA: TGCGCCAGCAGACCAGACAGGACCCGTGAGAGCTACACCTTC.

The chain uses TRBV9 and TRBJ1-2, with D maybe TRBD1 (5 bases). Germline loops: CDR1 SGDLS, CDR2 YYNGEE. This CDR3 has 16 residues. V was clipped by 3 bases and J by 0 bases, with 15 bases between them. CDR3 sequence reads: CASSAGVAKPNYGYTF. The CDR3, as DNA: TGTGCCAGCAGCGCGGGGGTAGCTAAACCTAACTATGGCTACACCTTC.

The CDR3 DNA is TGTGCCAGCATGGGGAATAGGGGGAAGTACTTC. This gives the protein CASMGNRGKYF. This chain connects TRBV2 to TRBJ2-7; TRBD1 might be the D (6 bases). Deletions cut 7 bases from V and 11 bases from J, with 15 bases between. The CDR3 is 11 residues long. CDR1 and CDR2 (germline): SNHLY, FYNNEI. Together with reference TRBV2 and TRBJ2-7, the CDR3 gives the full variable domain: EPEVTQTPSHQVTQMGQEVILRCVPISNHLYFYWYRQILGQKVEFLVSFYNNEISEKSEIFDDQFSVERPDGSNFTLKIRSTKLEDSAMYFCASMGNRGKYFGPGTRLTVT.

The chain employs TRBV19 and TRBJ1-2; tentatively, D is TRBD1 (6 bases). Germline V gene data show CDR1 as LNHDA and CDR2 as SQIVND (reference sequence). The CDR3 has 13 residues. V was pared by 3 bases and J by 8 bases, with 13 bases between. The CDR3 here is CASSMQGREGYTF. The CDR3 DNA sequence: TGTGCCAGTAGTATGCAGGGGAGGGAAGGCTACACCTTC.

This chain links TRBV6-1 with TRBJ2-2; D is unresolved. The germline V gene has CDR1 MNHNS and CDR2 SASEGT. CDR3 length: 14 residues. V was pared by 3 bases and J by 1 base, with 6 bases between. The CDR3 nucleotides read TGTGCCAGCAGTGACACGAGGAACACCGGGGAGCTGTTTTTT. Amino acids: CASSDTRNTGELFF.

This clone appeared a few times. This chain uses TRBV27 with TRBJ1-2; 9 nucleotides agree with TRBD1. The CDR3 contains 13 residues. Trimming took 6 bases from V and 5 from J; bases not matched to a gene: 4. The germline V gene has CDR1 MNHEY and CDR2 SMNVEV (reference sequence). CDR3 residues: CASSAGQGYGYTF. The DNA for the CDR3 is TGTGCCAGCAGCGCGGGACAGGGATATGGCTACACCTTC.

This rearrangement joins TRBV19 to TRBJ2-7, with TRBD2 matching 7 bases. Germline trimming cut 3 bases from V and 3 bases from J; bases unmatched to any gene: 2. Germline CDR1 is LNHDA and CDR2 is SQIVND (reference sequence). The CDR3 covers 13 residues. CDR3 amino acids: CASSMTSLYEQYF. CDR3 bases: TGTGCCAGTAGTATGACTAGCCTCTACGAGCAGTACTTC.